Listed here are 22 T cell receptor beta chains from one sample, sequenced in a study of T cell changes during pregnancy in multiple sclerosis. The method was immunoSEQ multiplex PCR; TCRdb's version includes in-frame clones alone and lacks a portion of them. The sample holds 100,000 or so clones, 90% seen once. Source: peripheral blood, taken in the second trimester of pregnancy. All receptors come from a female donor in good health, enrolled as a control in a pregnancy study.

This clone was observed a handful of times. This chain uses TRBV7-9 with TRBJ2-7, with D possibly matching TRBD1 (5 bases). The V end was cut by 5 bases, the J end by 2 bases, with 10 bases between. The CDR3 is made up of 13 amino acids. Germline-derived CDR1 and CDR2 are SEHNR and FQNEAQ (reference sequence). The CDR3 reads CASSHLTAYEQYF. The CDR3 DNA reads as TGTGCCAGCAGCCACTTGACAGCCTACGAGCAGTACTTC.

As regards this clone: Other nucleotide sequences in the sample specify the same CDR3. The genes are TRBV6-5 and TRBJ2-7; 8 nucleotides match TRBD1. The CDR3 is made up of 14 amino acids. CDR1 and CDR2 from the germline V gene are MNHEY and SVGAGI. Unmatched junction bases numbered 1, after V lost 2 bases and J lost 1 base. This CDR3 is CASSYDRGSYEQYF. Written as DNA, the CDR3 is TGTGCCAGCAGTTACGACAGGGGATCCTACGAGCAGTACTTC.

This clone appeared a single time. The CDR3 DNA follows: TGTGCCAGCAGTGAAGCAGGGGCCGGTCGCACTGAAGCTTTCTTT. Its translation: CASSEAGAGRTEAFF. The J gene is TRBJ1-1, the V gene TRBV25-1; tentative D call: TRBD1 (6 bases). This CDR3 has 15 amino acids. Per germline, CDR1 MGHDK and CDR2 SYGVNS. Trimming removed 2 bases at V and 4 bases at J, with 14 bases between.

The CDR3 spells CASSLEPTGRYGYTF. For the CDR3, the DNA is TGTGCCAGCAGCTTGGAACCGACAGGACGATATGGCTACACCTTC. The genes are TRBV5-4 and TRBJ1-2; D may be TRBD1 (6 bases). Trimming stripped 0 bases from V and 5 bases from J, with 14 bases between. CDR3 size: 15 residues. The germline V gene encodes CDR1 SGHNT and CDR2 YYREEE (reference sequence).

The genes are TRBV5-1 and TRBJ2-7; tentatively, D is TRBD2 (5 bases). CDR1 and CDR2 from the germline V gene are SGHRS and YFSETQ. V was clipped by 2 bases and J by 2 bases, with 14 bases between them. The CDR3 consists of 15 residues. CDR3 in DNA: TGCGCCAGCAGCTTTTACGGGATCGACACCTACGAGCAGTACTTC. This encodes CASSFYGIDTYEQYF.

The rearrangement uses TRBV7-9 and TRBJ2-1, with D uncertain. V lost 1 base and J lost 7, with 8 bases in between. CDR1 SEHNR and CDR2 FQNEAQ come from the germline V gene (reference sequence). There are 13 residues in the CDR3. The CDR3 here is CASSLVLENEQFF. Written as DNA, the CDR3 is TGTGCCAGCAGCTTAGTGCTTGAGAATGAGCAGTTCTTC.

The CDR3 bases are TGTGCCAGCAGCTTGGGACAGGGACAGACCCAGTACTTC. Its translation: CASSLGQGQTQYF. This chain joins TRBV5-6 and TRBJ2-5; TRBD1 agrees at 7 bases. CDR3 size: 13 residues. The V gene end was trimmed by 0 bases and the J gene end by 6 bases; junction bases not matched to a gene: 2. Germline CDR1 reads SGHDT; CDR2 reads YYEEEE.

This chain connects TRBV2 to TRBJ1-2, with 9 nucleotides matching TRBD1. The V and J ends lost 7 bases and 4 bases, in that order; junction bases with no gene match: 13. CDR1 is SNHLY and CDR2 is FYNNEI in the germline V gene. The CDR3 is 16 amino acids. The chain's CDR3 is CASTTYPGQGGYGYTF. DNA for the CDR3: TGTGCCAGCACTACCTACCCGGGACAGGGTGGCTATGGCTACACCTTC.

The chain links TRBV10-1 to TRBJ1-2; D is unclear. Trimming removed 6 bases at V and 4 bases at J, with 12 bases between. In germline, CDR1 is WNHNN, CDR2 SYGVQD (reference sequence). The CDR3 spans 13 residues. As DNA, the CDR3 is TGCGCCAGCAGCACTACTGACTGCTATGGCTACACCTTC. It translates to CASSTTDCYGYTF.

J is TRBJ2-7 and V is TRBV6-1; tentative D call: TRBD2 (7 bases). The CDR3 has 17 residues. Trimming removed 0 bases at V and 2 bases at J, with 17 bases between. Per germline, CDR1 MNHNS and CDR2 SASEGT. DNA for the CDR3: TGTGCCAGCAGTGAAGCGAGGGGGGGCCGGATAACCTACGAGCAGTACTTC. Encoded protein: CASSEARGGRITYEQYF.

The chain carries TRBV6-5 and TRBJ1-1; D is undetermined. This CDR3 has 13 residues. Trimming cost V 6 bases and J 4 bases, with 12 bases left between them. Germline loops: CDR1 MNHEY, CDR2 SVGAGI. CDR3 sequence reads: CASRPAGSTEAFF. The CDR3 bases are TGTGCCAGCAGACCCGCGGGGAGCACTGAAGCTTTCTTT.

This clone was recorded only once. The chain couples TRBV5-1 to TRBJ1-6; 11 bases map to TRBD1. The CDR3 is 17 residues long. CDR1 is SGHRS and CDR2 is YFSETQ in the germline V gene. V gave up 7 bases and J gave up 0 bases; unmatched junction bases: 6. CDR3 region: CASFPGTGGSYNSPLHF. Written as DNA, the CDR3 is TGCGCCAGCTTCCCCGGGACAGGGGGCTCCTATAATTCACCCCTCCACTTT. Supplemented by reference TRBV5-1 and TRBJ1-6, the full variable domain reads KAGVTQTPRYLIKTRGQQVTLSCSPISGHRSVSWYQQTPGQGLQFLFEYFSETQRNKGNFPGRFSGRQFSNSRSEMNVSTLELGDSALYLCASFPGTGGSYNSPLHFGNGTRLTVT.

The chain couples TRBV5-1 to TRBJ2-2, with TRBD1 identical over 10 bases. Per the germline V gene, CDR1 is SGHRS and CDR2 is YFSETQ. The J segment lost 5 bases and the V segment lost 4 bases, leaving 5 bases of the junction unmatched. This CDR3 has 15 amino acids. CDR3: CASSPWTGGTGELFF. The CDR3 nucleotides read TGCGCCAGCAGCCCCTGGACAGGGGGTACCGGGGAGCTGTTTTTT.

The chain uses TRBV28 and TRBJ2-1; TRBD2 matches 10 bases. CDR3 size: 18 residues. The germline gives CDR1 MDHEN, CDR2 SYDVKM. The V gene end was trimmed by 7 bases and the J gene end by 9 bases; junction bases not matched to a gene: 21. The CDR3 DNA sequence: TGTGCCAGCAACTTACTGGGGCTAGCGGGAGTAGCTGGGGGTGAGCAGTTCTTC. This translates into CASNLLGLAGVAGGEQFF.

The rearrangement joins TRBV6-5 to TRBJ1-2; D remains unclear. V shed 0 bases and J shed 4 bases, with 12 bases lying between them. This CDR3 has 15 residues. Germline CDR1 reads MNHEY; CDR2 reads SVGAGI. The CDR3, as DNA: TGTGCCAGCAGTTACTCGTTCCGGGGAGCCTATGGCTACACCTTC. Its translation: CASSYSFRGAYGYTF.

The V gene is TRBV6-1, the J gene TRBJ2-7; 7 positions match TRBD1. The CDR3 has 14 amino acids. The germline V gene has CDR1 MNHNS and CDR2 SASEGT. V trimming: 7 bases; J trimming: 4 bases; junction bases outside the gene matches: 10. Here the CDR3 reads CASIWTGASYEQYF. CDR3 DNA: TGTGCCAGCATCTGGACAGGAGCATCTTACGAGCAGTACTTC.

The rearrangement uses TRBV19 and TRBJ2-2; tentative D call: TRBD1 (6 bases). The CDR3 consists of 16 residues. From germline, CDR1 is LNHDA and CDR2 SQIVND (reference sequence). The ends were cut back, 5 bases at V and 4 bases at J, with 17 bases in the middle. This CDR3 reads CASSPTGSFGTGELFF. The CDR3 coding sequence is TGTGCCAGTAGTCCAACAGGGTCCTTCGGCACCGGGGAGCTGTTTTTT.

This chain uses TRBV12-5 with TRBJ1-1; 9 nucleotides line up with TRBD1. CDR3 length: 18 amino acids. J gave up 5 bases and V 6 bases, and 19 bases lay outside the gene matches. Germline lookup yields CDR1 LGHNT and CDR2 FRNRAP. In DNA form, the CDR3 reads TGTGCTAGTGGCCTAAGTACAGGGGGCCTGTATCTTGGGACTGAAGCTTTCTTT. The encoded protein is CASGLSTGGLYLGTEAFF.

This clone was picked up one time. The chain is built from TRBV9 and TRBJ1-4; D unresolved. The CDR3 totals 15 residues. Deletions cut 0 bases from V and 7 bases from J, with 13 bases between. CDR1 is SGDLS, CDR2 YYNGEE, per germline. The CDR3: CASSVVEGGGEKLFF. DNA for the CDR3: TGTGCCAGCAGCGTAGTGGAGGGCGGTGGTGAAAAACTGTTTTTT.

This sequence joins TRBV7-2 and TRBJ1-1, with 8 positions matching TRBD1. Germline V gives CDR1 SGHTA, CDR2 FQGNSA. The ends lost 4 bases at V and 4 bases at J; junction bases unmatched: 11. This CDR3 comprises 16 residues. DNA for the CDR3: TGTGCCAGCAGCTCTGGAGGACAGGGCAGTAGCACTGAAGCTTTCTTT. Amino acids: CASSSGGQGSSTEAFF.

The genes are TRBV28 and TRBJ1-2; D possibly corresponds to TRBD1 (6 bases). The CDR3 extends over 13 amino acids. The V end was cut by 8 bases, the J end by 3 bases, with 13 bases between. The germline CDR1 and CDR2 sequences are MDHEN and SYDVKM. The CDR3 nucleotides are TGTGCCAGCGTAACCCGGACAGACTATGGCTACACCTTC. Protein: CASVTRTDYGYTF.

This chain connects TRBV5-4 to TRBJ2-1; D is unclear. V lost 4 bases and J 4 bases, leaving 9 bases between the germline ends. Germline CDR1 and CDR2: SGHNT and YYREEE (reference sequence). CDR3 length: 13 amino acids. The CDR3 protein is CASSQLAYNEQFF. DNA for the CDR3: TGTGCCAGCAGCCAGTTAGCTTACAATGAGCAGTTCTTC.